A single sample is the source of the 24 T cell receptor beta chains below, sequenced in a study of technical replicates of blood from several donors. Profiled with immunoSEQ multiplex PCR; TCRdb holds only in-frame clones, not every one. The sample yields approximately 79,000 clones, 90% to 95% seen once. Specimen: T cells isolated from PBMCs. Source of these receptors: a human donor in good health.

The V call is TRBV6-5, the J call TRBJ1-2, with no clear D. Per the germline V gene, CDR1 is MNHEY and CDR2 is SVGAGI. The CDR3 contains 12 residues. The V gene lost 2 bases and the J gene lost 2 bases, with 3 bases spanning the gap. The CDR3 region is CASSYQNYGYTF. The CDR3 region has the DNA TGTGCCAGCAGTTACCAAAACTATGGCTACACCTTC.

V and J are TRBV11-2 and TRBJ2-5; 7 nucleotides line up with TRBD2. Germline lookup yields CDR1 SGHAT and CDR2 FQNNGV. The CDR3 spans 13 residues. V shed 5 bases and J 5 bases; nucleotides not matched to a gene: 5. The CDR3 loop is CASSQTGGETQYF. The CDR3 coding sequence is TGTGCCAGCAGCCAGACGGGGGGTGAGACCCAGTACTTC.

The chain combines TRBV27 with TRBJ2-7, with 7 positions matching TRBD1. The germline CDR1 and CDR2 sequences are MNHEY and SMNVEV (reference sequence). J gave up 2 bases and V 2 bases, and 0 bases lay outside the gene matches. This CDR3 contains 13 residues. The CDR3 region is CASSLQGAYEQYF. In DNA, the CDR3 is TGTGCCAGCAGTTTACAGGGGGCCTACGAGCAGTACTTC.

The chain recombines TRBV27 with TRBJ2-7; 8 bases are a match to TRBD1. The CDR3 contains 13 residues. Germline V gene lookup returns CDR1 MNHEY and CDR2 SMNVEV (reference sequence). V was clipped by 5 bases and J by 3 bases; unmatched bases: 3. This CDR3 reads CASSPRGLYEQYF. The CDR3 DNA reads TGTGCCAGCAGTCCCAGGGGGCTCTACGAGCAGTACTTC.

The V and J genes are TRBV5-1 and TRBJ2-7; a weak D match, TRBD2 (6 bases). This CDR3 has 14 amino acids. V lost 0 bases and J lost 2, with 9 bases in between. Looked up from germline, CDR1 is SGHRS and CDR2 is YFSETQ. CDR3 sequence (DNA): TGCGCCAGCAGCTTGGAGCGGGCTCCCTACGAGCAGTACTTC. This translates into CASSLERAPYEQYF.

The CDR3 DNA reads as TGTGCCAGCAGCTTCGGGGAAAACAATGAGCAGTTCTTC. It is translated as CASSFGENNEQFF. The chain has TRBV11-2 and TRBJ2-1; a possible D gene is TRBD2 (5 bases). Trimming took off 3 bases at V and 5 bases at J, with 8 bases between the two ends. CDR1 is SGHAT and CDR2 is FQNNGV in the germline V gene. CDR3 length: 13 amino acids. Complete variable domain (other parts from reference TRBV11-2 and TRBJ2-1): EAGVAQSPRYKIIEKRQSVAFWCNPISGHATLYWYQQILGQGPKLLIQFQNNGVVDDSQLPKDRFSAERLKGVDSTLKIQPAKLEDSAVYLCASSFGENNEQFFGPGTRLTVL.

The chain couples TRBV11-2 to TRBJ1-2; D uncertain. The V gene's germline CDR1 is SGHAT and CDR2 FQNNGV. V was pared by 8 bases and J by 8 bases, with 15 bases between. CDR3 length: 12 amino acids. The CDR3 region has the DNA TGTGCCAGCGAGGAGGCGGCTCAAGGCTACACCTTC. This translates into CASEEAAQGYTF.

The rearrangement links TRBV5-1 to TRBJ1-4; TRBD1 is a possible D gene (5 bases). Trimming removed 0 bases from V and 6 bases from J, with 12 bases in between. The CDR3 loop spans 15 amino acids. The germline CDR1 and CDR2 sequences are SGHRS and YFSETQ. The CDR3 here is CASSLAGTGDEKLFF. The CDR3, as DNA: TGCGCCAGCAGCTTGGCCGGGACTGGTGATGAAAAACTGTTTTTT.

The chain recombines TRBV9 with TRBJ2-3; TRBD2 matches 7 bases. This CDR3 is 16 amino acids long. The ends lost 0 bases at V and 2 bases at J; junction bases unmatched: 6. Germline CDR1 and CDR2: SGDLS and YYNGEE. Written as DNA, the CDR3 is TGTGCCAGCAGCGTAGACCCTAGCGGACTCACAGATACGCAGTATTTT. Its protein is CASSVDPSGLTDTQYF.

The chain couples TRBV7-3 to TRBJ2-1; 8 bases fit TRBD2. V lost 1 base to trimming and J lost 9 bases; unmatched junction nucleotides: 5. Per germline, CDR1 SGHTA and CDR2 FQGTGA. CDR3 size: 14 residues. The CDR3 loop reads CASSLSREGLEQFF. The CDR3 bases are TGTGCCAGCAGCTTAAGCCGGGAGGGCCTTGAGCAGTTCTTC.

The rearrangement links TRBV2 to TRBJ2-1; the match to TRBD2 covers 11 bases. Germline loops: CDR1 SNHLY, CDR2 FYNNEI. V shed 8 bases, J shed 8 bases, and the junction held 14 bases outside the gene matches. This CDR3 is built from 16 residues. CDR3: CASSPPRLAGIHEQFF. Here the CDR3 DNA reads TGTGCCAGCTCCCCCCCGAGACTAGCGGGAATCCATGAGCAGTTCTTC.

The rearrangement links TRBV6-5 to TRBJ1-2, with a weak D call TRBD1 (5 bases). The V end was cut by 4 bases, the J end by 3 bases, with 15 bases between. CDR3 size: 15 residues. Germline CDR1 MNHEY, CDR2 SVGAGI. The CDR3 loop is CASSLGGGLDYGYTF. The CDR3 DNA reads as TGTGCCAGCAGTTTGGGGGGTGGCCTGGACTATGGCTACACCTTC.

The V gene is TRBV9, the J gene TRBJ1-2, with D possibly matching TRBD1 (6 bases). The CDR3 extends over 13 amino acids. Trimming took 5 bases from V and 9 from J, leaving 17 bases between them. Germline CDR1 is SGDLS and CDR2 is YYNGEE. CDR3 DNA sequence: TGTGCCAGCAGAGGACAGCTCTATGTTAGCTACACCTTC. It is translated as CASRGQLYVSYTF.

The J gene is TRBJ2-5, the V gene TRBV20-1; a weak D match, TRBD2 (6 bases). CDR3 length: 10 amino acids. Germline V gene sequence: CDR1 DFQATT, CDR2 SNEGSKA (reference sequence). CDR3 nucleotide sequence: TGCAGGACGGGGGTTGAGACCCAGTACTTC. This codes for CRTGVETQYF.

The chain combines TRBV7-9 with TRBJ2-1, with 10 bases fitting TRBD1. Germline V gene data show CDR1 as SEHNR and CDR2 as FQNEAQ (reference sequence). The J segment lost 4 bases and the V segment lost 4 bases, leaving 10 bases of the junction unmatched. The CDR3 covers 17 residues. CDR3 amino acids: CASSSALTGGRYNEQFF. CDR3 coding DNA: TGTGCCAGCAGCTCCGCCTTGACAGGGGGCAGGTACAATGAGCAGTTCTTC.

V usage is TRBV30 and J usage is TRBJ1-3; D ambiguous. From germline, CDR1 is GTSNPN and CDR2 SVGIG (reference sequence). This CDR3 contains 16 residues. Trimming took off 0 bases at V and 0 bases at J, with 12 bases between the two ends. The CDR3 nucleotides read TGTGCCTGGAGTGTACAGAGTTTTTCCTCTGGAAACACCATATATTTT. Translated, it gives CAWSVQSFSSGNTIYF.

The CDR3 sequence is CASSLGLATKITDTQYF. The CDR3 region has the DNA TGTGCCAGCAGCTTGGGGCTAGCGACTAAGATCACAGATACGCAGTATTTT. The genes are TRBV5-6 and TRBJ2-3, with D possibly matching TRBD2 (6 bases). The CDR3 contains 17 residues. V gave up 0 bases and J gave up 2 bases, with 16 bases separating them. Germline V gene sequence: CDR1 SGHDT, CDR2 YYEEEE.

The V and J genes are TRBV11-2 and TRBJ1-3, with TRBD1 as a possible D gene (6 bases). Trimming took off 5 bases at V and 2 bases at J, with 22 bases between the two ends. Germline loops: CDR1 SGHAT, CDR2 FQNNGV. The CDR3 contains 18 residues. The CDR3 reads CASSRTQISTGTGNTIYF. In DNA form, the CDR3 reads TGTGCCAGCAGCCGTACCCAAATCTCTACAGGGACTGGAAACACCATATATTTT.

The chain has TRBV5-8 and TRBJ1-5, with no clear D. The V and J ends lost 4 bases and 3 bases respectively, with 14 bases between them. Germline V gives CDR1 SGHTS, CDR2 YDEGEE. The CDR3 runs to 15 residues. The CDR3 is CASSKGLRDNQPQHF. CDR3 DNA: TGTGCCAGCAGCAAAGGACTGAGAGACAATCAGCCCCAGCATTTT.

This sequence joins TRBV14 and TRBJ2-7, with 10 nucleotides matching TRBD1. V lost 1 base and J lost 6; bases outside the gene matches: 9. Per germline, CDR1 SGHDN and CDR2 FVKESK. The CDR3 is made up of 16 amino acids. This CDR3 is CASSQGPGTGDGEQYF. CDR3 nucleotides: TGTGCCAGCAGCCAAGGCCCAGGGACAGGGGACGGCGAGCAGTACTTC.

The gene calls are TRBV10-3 and TRBJ2-1, with a tentative D call TRBD2 (5 bases). V shed 3 bases and J shed 3 bases, with 9 bases lying between them. This CDR3 region has 14 residues. CDR1 and CDR2 from the germline V gene are ENHRY and SYGVKD. CDR3 amino acids: CAISDLGGYNEQFF. The CDR3 DNA sequence: TGTGCCATCAGTGACTTAGGAGGCTACAATGAGCAGTTCTTC.

V gene TRBV27 combines with J gene TRBJ1-2; 7 bases agree with TRBD1. The CDR3 consists of 12 residues. CDR1 and CDR2 (germline): MNHEY, SMNVEV (reference sequence). V was clipped by 6 bases and J by 6 bases; unmatched bases: 4. The CDR3, as DNA: TGTGCCAGCAGCGGACAGGCCGATGGCTACACCTTC. This translates into CASSGQADGYTF.

The rearrangement uses TRBV9 and TRBJ2-7, with 8 bases matching TRBD2. J was trimmed by 0 bases and V by 0 bases; bases with no gene match: 2. The germline CDR1 and CDR2 sequences are SGDLS and YYNGEE. There are 15 residues in the CDR3. The chain's CDR3 is CASSVEGTSSYEQYF. The CDR3 DNA reads TGTGCCAGCAGCGTAGAAGGGACTAGCTCCTACGAGCAGTACTTC.

This clone has only a few counts. This chain uses TRBV25-1 with TRBJ1-1, with TRBD1 as a possible D gene (6 bases). Germline assignment: CDR1 MGHDK and CDR2 SYGVNS. The V end lost 4 bases, the J end lost 4 bases, and 10 bases lay between the germline ends. CDR3 length equals 13 residues. CDR3 protein: CASSANRVTEAFF. The CDR3 nucleotides read TGTGCCAGCAGTGCCAACAGGGTCACTGAAGCTTTCTTT.